The 29 T cell receptor beta chains listed next were all sequenced from one sample in a study of identical twins. TCRdb re-analysed the 5' RACE reads in MiXCR, keeping a single row per CDR3 protein. The table has 1.5 million to 2 million distinct CDR3 sequences, about 32% seen once; the top ten hold roughly 0.3%. Sequencing was carried out using cord blood. Source of these receptors: a newborn girl in good health.

V gene TRBV5-1 combines with J gene TRBJ2-7; D is ambiguous. The CDR3 totals 14 residues. V lost 0 bases to trimming and J lost 0 bases, with 7 bases between them. CDR1 and CDR2 (germline): SGHRS, YFSETQ. The CDR3 here is CASSLEAFSYEQYF. The CDR3 nucleotides read TGCGCCAGCAGCTTGGAAGCGTTCTCCTACGAGCAGTACTTC.

About this clonotype itself: The conserved final phenylalanine or tryptophan is absent from the CDR3, which likely points to a read error. The chain has TRBV5-1 and TRBJ2-1; 8 positions match TRBD1. Germline V gives CDR1 SGHRS, CDR2 YFSETQ. This CDR3 contains 16 residues. V lost 2 bases to trimming and J lost 7 bases; unmatched junction nucleotides: 11. DNA of the CDR3: TGCGCCAGCAGCTTTGGCCCGACAGGGGCAATGAATGAGCAGTTCTTA. Its translation is CASSFGPTGAMNEQFL.

This sequence joins TRBV20-1 and TRBJ2-1, with D tentatively TRBD2 (6 bases). The V gene's germline CDR1 is DFQATT and CDR2 SNEGSKA (reference sequence). This CDR3 spans 15 amino acids. Trimming removed 3 bases from V and 4 bases from J, with 16 bases in between. As DNA, the CDR3 is TGCAGTGCTAGGTTGAGTTACGGGGGTTACAATGAGCAGTTCTTC. Protein product: CSARLSYGGYNEQFF.

The rearrangement joins TRBV5-1 to TRBJ2-5; 8 bases line up with TRBD1. The CDR3 is 16 amino acids. The trim removed 4 bases at V and 1 base at J, leaving 9 bases unmatched. The V gene's germline CDR1 is SGHRS and CDR2 YFSETQ. CDR3 coding DNA: TGCGCCAGCAGCCCTAGTGATGACAGGGGCCAAGAGACCCAGTACTTC. Protein sequence: CASSPSDDRGQETQYF.

This chain links TRBV6-1 with TRBJ2-2; the D call may be TRBD1 or TRBD2 (5 bases each). CDR3 size: 11 residues. V was trimmed by 9 bases and J by 5 bases, leaving 7 bases between them. Per germline, CDR1 MNHNS and CDR2 SASEGT. CDR3 in amino acids: CARGETGELFF. The CDR3 nucleotides read TGTGCCAGGGGGGAAACCGGGGAGCTGTTTTTT.

This clonotype was detected ten times or more. The V and J genes are TRBV20-1 and TRBJ2-1, with 9 bases aligning to TRBD2. CDR3 length: 15 amino acids. Losses at the gene ends were 5 bases for V and 3 bases for J; bases not matched to a gene: 8. Germline-derived CDR1 and CDR2 are DFQATT and SNEGSKA (reference sequence). The CDR3 DNA sequence: TGCAGTGCTCCAAAAAGCGGGAGGAACTACAATGAGCAGTTCTTC. This translates into CSAPKSGRNYNEQFF.

This clonotype has ten or more counts. The rearrangement links TRBV29-1 to TRBJ2-7; either TRBD1 or TRBD2 may fit D (5 bases each). In germline, CDR1 is SQVTM, CDR2 ANQGSEA. The CDR3 totals 16 residues. V shed 1 base and J shed 3 bases, with 19 bases lying between them. CDR3 sequence: CSVEAPYRGSLYEQYF. The DNA of the CDR3 is TGCAGCGTTGAAGCGCCCTACCGGGGCTCTCTCTACGAGCAGTACTTC.

Notes on this clonotype: A much bigger clone sits one base away, suggesting this may be a read error. This chain joins TRBV5-1 and TRBJ2-5; 8 nucleotides align to TRBD2. V dropped 5 bases and J dropped 11; count of bases not matched to a gene: 17. The CDR3 spans 15 residues. CDR1 is SGHRS and CDR2 is YFSETQ in the germline V gene. DNA of the CDR3: TGCGCCAGCAGTTCGACCGGGACTAGGAACAATGAGCAGTACTTC. Amino acid sequence: CASSSTGTRNNEQYF.

This clonotype has more than one count but fewer than ten. The CDR3 DNA reads TGTGCCAGCAGTTTTAGCGGGGGGTGGGCAGATACGCAGTATTTT. It codes for CASSFSGGWADTQYF. This chain joins TRBV12-3 or TRBV12-4 and TRBJ2-3, with TRBD2 matching over 10 bases. CDR3 size: 15 residues. Trimming took 3 bases from V and 4 from J; bases not matched to a gene: 4.

This clonotype has a handful of counts. The chain couples TRBV20-1 to TRBJ2-1; D remains unclear. The CDR3 spans 13 residues. Trimming took 7 bases from V and 7 from J, leaving 17 bases between them. Per germline, CDR1 DFQATT and CDR2 SNEGSKA (reference sequence). The CDR3 region is CSGLRRPENEQFF. CDR3 nucleotides: TGCAGTGGGCTGAGGCGCCCAGAAAATGAGCAGTTCTTC.

The chain carries TRBV4-2 and TRBJ2-3; 7 bases match TRBD2. Germline CDR1 and CDR2: LGHNA and YNFKEQ. The J segment lost 5 bases and the V segment lost 1 base, leaving 3 bases of the junction unmatched. CDR3 length: 14 residues. In DNA, the CDR3 is TGTGCCAGCAGCCAAGCGCGCGGGAGAGATACGCAGTATTTT. As protein: CASSQARGRDTQYF.

The V gene is TRBV6-1, the J gene TRBJ2-2; D remains unclear. The CDR3 contains 15 residues. From germline, CDR1 is MNHNS and CDR2 SASEGT. V was pared by 0 bases and J by 6 bases, with 11 bases between. The CDR3 loop is CASSEALVGSGELFF. CDR3 nucleotides: TGTGCCAGCAGTGAAGCGCTAGTGGGGTCCGGGGAGCTGTTTTTT.

This clonotype was seen a handful of times. The rearrangement uses TRBV7-9 and TRBJ1-4; D unclear. The CDR3 consists of 15 residues. Between the trimmed V and J ends, which lost 5 bases and 5 bases, there was a span of 15 bases. Germline-derived CDR1 and CDR2 are SEHNR and FQNEAQ (reference sequence). CDR3 nucleotide sequence: TGTGCCAGCAGCCCACCGGGAAGACCGAATGAAAAACTGTTTTTT. It encodes CASSPPGRPNEKLFF.

This rearrangement joins TRBV28 to TRBJ2-7; TRBD1 is a possible D gene (5 bases). Germline-derived CDR1 and CDR2 are MDHEN and SYDVKM. The CDR3 sequence is 15 residues long. V gave up 5 bases and J gave up 0 bases, with 14 bases separating them. The CDR3 DNA reads as TGTGCCAGCAGTATCTTGACAGTCCTCTCCTACGAGCAGTACTTC. This gives the protein CASSILTVLSYEQYF.

The V call is TRBV20-1, the J call TRBJ2-2; 7 positions match TRBD1. CDR3 size: 14 residues. Trimming cost V 1 base and J 8 bases; bases outside gene matches: 7. Germline V gene data show CDR1 as DFQATT and CDR2 as SNEGSKA (reference sequence). CDR3: CSARVNRGAGELFF. The CDR3 region has the DNA TGCAGTGCTAGAGTAAACAGGGGAGCGGGGGAGCTGTTTTTT.

The V call is TRBV20-1, the J call TRBJ1-1; D remains unclear. V was cut by 0 bases and J by 8 bases, with 10 bases left in between. The CDR3 has 12 residues. Germline CDR1 reads DFQATT; CDR2 reads SNEGSKA (reference sequence). CDR3 nucleotide sequence: TGCAGTGCTAGAGATACTGGCCTCGAAGCTTTCTTT. It specifies CSARDTGLEAFF.

This clonotype was counted only a few times. The chain links TRBV29-1 to TRBJ1-2, with D perhaps TRBD1 (6 bases). Germline values: CDR1 SQVTM, CDR2 ANQGSEA. V was trimmed by 6 bases and J by 6 bases, leaving 17 bases between them. This CDR3 has 13 residues. In nucleotides, the CDR3 is TGCAGCGTCGGCTTCGAAGGGGGGGATGGCTACACCTTC. Translated: CSVGFEGGDGYTF.

This clonotype turned up a few times. The chain carries TRBV19 and TRBJ1-2; unclear D gene. CDR1 and CDR2 (germline): LNHDA, SQIVND (reference sequence). This CDR3 spans 12 amino acids. Trimming took 7 bases from V and 5 from J, leaving 11 bases between them. As DNA, the CDR3 is TGTGCCAGTATGGCGGGAGTATATGGCTACACCTTC. Translating gives CASMAGVYGYTF.

The chain uses TRBV24-1 and TRBJ1-1, with a tentative D call TRBD1 (6 bases). Trimming shortened V by 9 bases and J by 1 base, and 11 bases separated the two germline ends. Germline V gene lookup returns CDR1 KGHDR and CDR2 SFDVKD. The CDR3 spans 13 residues. CDR3 sequence (DNA): TGTGCCACCTCGGACAGTACGAACACTGAAGCTTTCTTT. Translation: CATSDSTNTEAFF.

This clonotype was detected only a few times. The chain uses TRBV3-1 and TRBJ2-7, with TRBD1 matching over 8 bases. The J segment lost 4 bases and the V segment lost 4 bases, leaving 6 bases of the junction unmatched. The germline V gene has CDR1 LGHDT and CDR2 YNNKEL (reference sequence). This CDR3 region has 14 residues. The CDR3 DNA is TGTGCCAGCAGCCGCAACAGGGGGACATACGAGCAGTACTTC. Translated: CASSRNRGTYEQYF.

Comment on this clonotype: This could be a read error, since a much larger clone is one nucleotide away. The genes are TRBV28 and TRBJ2-4; 8 bases are a match to TRBD2. The V gene end was trimmed by 1 base and the J gene end by 13 bases; junction bases not matched to a gene: 9. Germline V gives CDR1 MDHEN, CDR2 SYDVKM. CDR3 length: 14 amino acids. CDR3 amino acids: CASSLSSGWYEQYF. CDR3 nucleotides: TGTGCCAGCAGTTTATCTAGCGGGTGGTATGAGCAGTACTTC.

The chain combines TRBV6-1 with TRBJ2-3; possibly TRBD2 for D (6 bases). This CDR3 region has 14 residues. V was clipped by 7 bases and J by 0 bases, with 11 bases between them. Looked up from germline, CDR1 is MNHNS and CDR2 is SASEGT. The CDR3 here is CASTPTRSTDTQYF. The CDR3 region has the DNA TGTGCCAGCACCCCGACTAGGAGCACAGATACGCAGTATTTT.

J is TRBJ2-3 and V is TRBV29-1; D uncertain. Trimming shortened V by 4 bases and J by 10 bases, and 15 bases separated the two germline ends. The CDR3 has 12 residues. In germline, CDR1 is SQVTM, CDR2 ANQGSEA. The CDR3 DNA follows: TGCAGCGTTGCCACGGCCCGAGAGGCGCAGTATTTT. It encodes CSVATAREAQYF.

The rearrangement links TRBV18 to TRBJ1-1; TRBD1 might be the D (5 bases). V gave up 3 bases and J gave up 7 bases, with 18 bases separating them. There are 15 residues in the CDR3. Germline CDR1 KGHSH, CDR2 LQKENI. The CDR3 DNA is TGTGCCAGCTCACCTAACGTCGGGGGTGGGCTTGAAGCTTTCTTT. It translates to CASSPNVGGGLEAFF.

This clonotype was seen more than once but under ten times. The rearrangement uses TRBV25-1 and TRBJ1-1, with TRBD1 identical over 7 bases. The ends lost 5 bases at V and 10 bases at J; junction bases unmatched: 4. Germline V gives CDR1 MGHDK, CDR2 SYGVNS. This CDR3 spans 11 amino acids. CDR3 region: CASSLGQRAFF. The CDR3 nucleotides read TGTGCCAGCAGTCTGGGACAGCGAGCTTTCTTT.

In its sample, this clonotype was seen once. The rearrangement uses TRBV28 and TRBJ2-4; TRBD2 is a possible D gene (6 bases). TRBJ2-7 matches the DNA end more closely, so the J call is doubtful. Germline loops: CDR1 MDHEN, CDR2 SYDVKM. This CDR3 has 15 amino acids. CDR3 region: CASSAPTRGLIEQYF. The DNA for the CDR3 is TGTGCCAGCAGTGCCCCGACTAGAGGACTTATCGAGCAGTACTTC.

This clonotype has more than one count but fewer than ten. This chain connects TRBV4-1 to TRBJ2-1; no firm D call. Germline CDR1 MGHRA, CDR2 YSYEKL. The germline V and J ends were trimmed by 0 bases and 5 bases, with 8 bases remaining between them. This CDR3 has 14 residues. CDR3 protein: CASSQDWSHNEQFF. CDR3 coding DNA: TGCGCCAGCAGCCAAGATTGGAGTCACAATGAGCAGTTCTTC.

The chain joins TRBV4-2 to TRBJ2-3; 9 bases line up with TRBD2. Germline loops: CDR1 LGHNA, CDR2 YNFKEQ. The ends lost 0 bases at V and 0 bases at J; junction bases unmatched: 7. The length of the CDR3 is 18 residues. The CDR3 is CASSQEVGLATSTDTQYF. The CDR3 nucleotides read TGTGCCAGCAGCCAAGAGGTTGGACTAGCGACTAGCACAGATACGCAGTATTTT.

This chain joins TRBV29-1 and TRBJ2-2, with D possibly called TRBD1 or TRBD2 (6 bases each). Germline CDR1 is SQVTM and CDR2 is ANQGSEA. This CDR3 is 12 amino acids long. Trimming pared 6 bases from V and 6 bases from J, leaving 11 bases between. CDR3 sequence reads: CSVVRGPGELFF. The CDR3 coding sequence is TGCAGCGTCGTACGGGGGCCCGGGGAGCTGTTTTTT.